In this sample, the clone carrying this T cell receptor (beta chain) turned up a few times. This specimen belongs to a study of cytomegalovirus exposure and HLA in healthy donors. Study overall: Sequencing of some 190 million T cells in an earlier analysis found 95 million to 120 million unique TCR beta sequences.

The V and J ends lost 2 bases and 3 bases respectively, with 8 bases between them. The CDR3 contains 14 residues. The germline CDR1 and CDR2 sequences are MNHEY and SMNVEV (reference sequence). PCR was performed using 60 Vbeta and 13 Jbeta primers. TCRdb's table, derived via immunoSEQ multiplex PCR, lists solely in-frame clones and lacks some. Of approximately 150,000 clones detected, around 68% appear once; the ten largest clones hold around 2.8%. The source material was PBMCs. The chain has TRBV27 and TRBJ2-1; D remains ambiguous. The origin of this receptor is a middle-aged woman in good health and CMV-seropositive. CDR3 amino acids: CASSLAAYYNEQFF. The CDR3 DNA is TGTGCCAGCAGTTTAGCGGCCTACTACAATGAGCAGTTCTTC.